The rows below give T cell receptor beta chains drawn from one sample of a study of a mutant IDH1 vaccine in newly diagnosed glioma. This table comes from immunoSEQ multiplex PCR, and its TCRdb copy is limited to in-frame clones, with some not included. The data contain about 60,000 clones, about 88% of them singletons. These TCRs' antigens remain unknown. This specimen consisted of PBMCs, obtained from a glioma patient whose treatment included an IDH1 peptide vaccine. The receptors were sampled from a woman in her forties or fifties with glioma. Each CDR3 is given with its conserved first and last residue. The D gene is left open where the match is weak. Some rows have no size entry. The others give once, few or many, or a class for an expanded clone.

CASSLEIWDRGPNYGYTF	TGTGCCAGCAGCTTAGAAATTTGGGACAGGGGACCTAACTATGGCTACACCTTC	TRBD1	TRBV7-6	.	TRBJ1-2
CASSERMGPQHF	TGTGCCAGTAGTGAGAGGATGGGGCCCCAGCATTTT	.	TRBV19	.	TRBJ1-5
CASSAAGLNEKLFF	TGTGCCAGTAGTGCGGCGGGGCTTAATGAAAAACTGTTTTTT	.	TRBV19	.	TRBJ1-4
CASSPGTENTEAFF	TGTGCCAGCTCACCAGGGACGGAGAACACTGAAGCTTTCTTT	.	TRBV18	few	TRBJ1-1
CASSLWVALSTGELFF	TGTGCCAGCAGCCTCTGGGTGGCACTCAGTACCGGGGAGCTGTTTTTT	.	TRBV27	.	TRBJ2-2
CASSPDRNYGYTF	TGTGCCAGCTCACCGGACAGAAACTATGGCTACACCTTC	.	TRBV18	.	TRBJ1-2
CASSLDRDTTGELFF	TGTGCCAGCAGCCTTGACAGGGATACAACCGGGGAGCTGTTTTTT	TRBD1	TRBV7-3	.	TRBJ2-2
CASSITPDRAYGYTF	TGTGCCAGCAGCATAACCCCGGACAGGGCGTATGGCTACACCTTC	TRBD1	TRBV7-8	.	TRBJ1-2
CASSYSSPTNEKLFF	TGTGCCAGCAGTTACTCCAGCCCAACTAATGAAAAACTGTTTTTT	.	TRBV6-5	once	TRBJ1-4
CASSVTGGFSGANVLTF	TGTGCCAGCAGCGTGACAGGGGGATTCTCTGGGGCCAACGTCCTGACTTTC	TRBD1	TRBV9	.	TRBJ2-6
CASRKAIHTEAFF	TGCGCCAGCAGGAAGGCCATACACACTGAAGCTTTCTTT	.	TRBV10-2	once	TRBJ1-1
CSVEDRRINYGYTF	TGCAGCGTTGAAGATAGGCGGATCAACTATGGCTACACCTTC	.	TRBV29-1	.	TRBJ1-2
CASSLQGASYNEQFF	TGCGCCAGCAGCTTACAGGGGGCTTCCTACAATGAGCAGTTCTTC	TRBD1	TRBV5-1	.	TRBJ2-1
CASRGQTQELFF	TGCGCCAGCAGGGGGCAGACTCAGGAGCTGTTTTTT	.	TRBV23-1	.	TRBJ2-2
CASSGFYGAPTGELFF	TGTGCCAGCAGTGGGTTTTACGGGGCCCCCACCGGGGAGCTGTTTTTT	.	TRBV6-1	once	TRBJ2-2
CASSSGVGGELFF	TGTGCCAGCAGCTCTGGGGTGGGCGGGGAGCTGTTTTTT	.	TRBV7-2	.	TRBJ2-2
CATLQGSEQYF	TGTGCCACCCTACAGGGCTCCGAGCAGTACTTC	.	TRBV7-9	.	TRBJ2-7
CASSQDHEGLNEKLFF	TGCGCCAGCAGCCAAGATCATGAGGGGTTGAATGAAAAACTGTTTTTT	.	TRBV4-1	.	TRBJ1-4
CASSTVSSGNTIYF	TGTGCCAGTTCGACCGTATCCTCTGGAAACACCATATATTTT	.	TRBV19	.	TRBJ1-3
CASSEFVGGYTF	TGTGCCAGCAGTGAATTTGTTGGAGGCTACACCTTC	.	TRBV2	.	TRBJ1-2
CASSLQGSIYGYTF	TGTGCCAGCAGCTTACAGGGGTCTATCTATGGCTACACCTTC	.	TRBV11-3	once	TRBJ1-2
CASSVQGGDTEAFF	TGTGCCAGCAGTGTACAGGGAGGAGACACTGAAGCTTTCTTT	.	TRBV6-1	.	TRBJ1-1
CASSYGGARGNTEAFF	TGCGCCAGCAGCTACGGGGGGGCGCGAGGGAACACTGAAGCTTTCTTT	.	TRBV5-1	.	TRBJ1-1
CASSKMTGFTGELFF	TGTGCCAGCAGCAAGATGACAGGATTTACCGGGGAGCTGTTTTTT	.	TRBV7-2	.	TRBJ2-2
CASSFGGTEAFF	TGTGCCAGCAGCTTTGGGGGCACTGAAGCTTTCTTT	.	TRBV11-2	once	TRBJ1-1
CASSQYLGASGGVTGELFF	TGCGCCAGCAGCCAATATCTAGGGGCTAGCGGGGGGGTAACCGGGGAGCTGTTTTTT	TRBD2	TRBV4-1	.	TRBJ2-2
CASSPRQGSGNTIYF	TGTGCCAGTAGTCCACGACAGGGGTCCGGAAACACCATATATTTT	TRBD1	TRBV19	.	TRBJ1-3
CAITQGSGETQYF	TGTGCCATCACCCAGGGCTCCGGAGAGACCCAGTACTTC	.	TRBV10-3	once	TRBJ2-5
CASSLGSLRGSYEQYF	TGTGCCAGCAGCTTGGGGTCGTTGCGGGGCTCCTACGAGCAGTACTTC	.	TRBV5-6	.	TRBJ2-7
CASSVDLGRVNTEAFF	TGTGCCAGCAGCGTAGATCTGGGGAGAGTGAACACTGAAGCTTTCTTT	.	TRBV9	few	TRBJ1-1
CASSESGQGGTDTQYF	TGCGCCAGCAGTGAATCCGGACAGGGCGGCACAGATACGCAGTATTTT	TRBD1	TRBV10-2	.	TRBJ2-3
CASEDRVLGYTF	TGTGCCAGCGAAGACAGGGTCCTTGGCTACACCTTC	TRBD1	TRBV6-1	.	TRBJ1-2
CASSLRPPDWEGNEQFF	TGTGCCAGCAGCCTCCGCCCTCCGGATTGGGAAGGCAATGAGCAGTTCTTC	.	TRBV11-3	.	TRBJ2-1
CASGNGRSTEAFF	TGTGCCAGCGGAAACGGACGGAGCACTGAAGCTTTCTTT	.	TRBV2	few	TRBJ1-1
CASSGSTGFVQETQYF	TGCGCCAGCAGCGGGTCGACAGGGTTCGTCCAAGAGACCCAGTACTTC	TRBD1	TRBV5-1	.	TRBJ2-5
CASSSKGTGELFF	TGCGCCAGCAGCTCAAAGGGCACCGGGGAGCTGTTTTTT	.	TRBV5-1	.	TRBJ2-2
CSVDVGANEQFF	TGCAGCGTTGATGTGGGGGCCAATGAGCAGTTCTTC	.	TRBV29-1	.	TRBJ2-1
CASSLDRASYEQYF	TGTGCCAGCAGCTTGGACAGGGCGTCCTACGAGCAGTACTTC	TRBD1	TRBV11-1	.	TRBJ2-7
CASSRNRALYF	TGTGCCAGCAGCCGAAACCGGGCCCTCTATTTT	.	TRBV7-2	.	TRBJ1-3
CASGLVAADTEAFF	TGTGCTAGTGGTTTGGTAGCAGCGGACACTGAAGCTTTCTTT	.	TRBV12-5	few	TRBJ1-1
CASSLDRSRNEQFF	TGTGCCAGCAGCTTGGACAGAAGCCGCAATGAGCAGTTCTTC	.	TRBV5-8	.	TRBJ2-1
CASSHRLAGGSSSYNEQFF	TGCGCCAGCAGCCATCGACTAGCGGGGGGGAGCAGCTCCTACAATGAGCAGTTCTTC	TRBD2	TRBV4-1	.	TRBJ2-1
CASSPRANTEAFF	TGTGCCAGCAGCCCCCGAGCGAACACTGAAGCTTTCTTT	.	TRBV7-2	.	TRBJ1-1
CASSQVQAGDYEQYF	TGCGCCAGCAGCCAAGTTCAAGCGGGGGACTACGAGCAGTACTTC	TRBD2	TRBV4-1	.	TRBJ2-7
CASSAQTGENQPQHF	TGTGCCAGCAGTGCCCAAACAGGGGAAAATCAGCCCCAGCATTTT	TRBD1	TRBV6-1	.	TRBJ1-5
CASSPHFSRHYEQYF	TGTGCCAGCAGCCCCCACTTCTCCCGACACTACGAGCAGTACTTC	.	TRBV7-2	few	TRBJ2-7
CASSLGGGQYNTEAFF	TGTGCCAGCAGCTTAGGGGGGGGCCAGTATAACACTGAAGCTTTCTTT	.	TRBV11-2	.	TRBJ1-1
CASSFYGGTQETQYF	TGCGCCAGCAGCTTCTACGGGGGCACGCAAGAGACCCAGTACTTC	.	TRBV5-1	.	TRBJ2-5
CASTFGVKLFF	TGTGCCAGCACTTTTGGCGTGAAACTGTTTTTT	.	TRBV2	.	TRBJ1-4
CASSSGLAADTQYF	TGTGCCAGCAGCTCGGGACTAGCCGCAGATACGCAGTATTTT	TRBD2	TRBV6-1	.	TRBJ2-3
CASSLPGDGANVLTF	TGCGCCAGCAGCTTGCCGGGGGACGGGGCCAACGTCCTGACTTTC	.	TRBV5-1	.	TRBJ2-6
CASSHLNREEAFF	TGCGCCAGCAGCCATCTAAACCGGGAGGAAGCTTTCTTT	.	TRBV4-1	medium-sized	TRBJ1-1
CASRTTGRNTEAFF	TGTGCCAGTAGGACAACAGGGCGGAACACTGAAGCTTTCTTT	.	TRBV19	.	TRBJ1-1
CASSVPKGGGNTEAFF	TGTGCCAGCAGTGTCCCAAAGGGCGGAGGGAACACTGAAGCTTTCTTT	.	TRBV5-4	.	TRBJ1-1
CASSRAAQETQYF	TGCGCCAGCAGCCGGGCGGCTCAAGAGACCCAGTACTTC	.	TRBV5-1	.	TRBJ2-5
CASSLYDNQETQYF	TGTGCCAGCAGTTTATATGACAACCAAGAGACCCAGTACTTC	.	TRBV28	few	TRBJ2-5
CAWSAPPQGKPGYTF	TGTGCCTGGAGTGCGCCACCACAGGGAAAGCCGGGCTACACCTTC	.	TRBV30	.	TRBJ1-2
CASSLSGYGGSEAFF	TGTGCCAGCAGTTTAAGTGGGTATGGGGGATCTGAAGCTTTCTTT	.	TRBV28	few	TRBJ1-1
CASSMSGRVGQPQHF	TGTGCCAGTAGTATGTCTGGCAGGGTAGGTCAGCCCCAGCATTTT	.	TRBV19	.	TRBJ1-5
CASNVGGIWNTEAFF	TGTGCCAGTAATGTGGGGGGCATTTGGAACACTGAAGCTTTCTTT	.	TRBV5-5	.	TRBJ1-1